This TCR beta chain was identified during a study of radiation and T cells in renal cell carcinoma. Study outcomes and limitations: Baseline intratumoral clonotype presence is unknown without pretreatment biopsies.

Profiled with immunoSEQ multiplex PCR; TCRdb holds only in-frame clones, not every one. In the table there are 30,000 to 40,000 clones, over 75% of which are singletons. The sample holds many counts of this clone. Its antigen is still unknown. The time point is: blood 4 weeks post-SBRT, at nephrectomy. Treatment specified: 15 Gy SBRT to primary tumor, nephrectomy 4 weeks later. Nephrectomy followed 15 Gy stereotactic body radiation by 4 weeks. After SBRT, blood was collected at 2 and 4 weeks, plus baseline. This renal cell carcinoma was of the clear cell type. The CDR3 spans 15 residues. Germline trimming cut 2 bases from V and 5 bases from J; bases unmatched to any gene: 8. The germline V gene encodes CDR1 SGDLS and CDR2 YYNGEE.

The clonotype comes from a man in his sixties with renal cell carcinoma. Source: blood, taken from a patient whose treatment included radiotherapy and nephrectomy. V gene TRBV9 combines with J gene TRBJ2-3; the match to TRBD1 covers 7 bases. The CDR3 region is CASSVRQGRIDTQYF. CDR3 DNA sequence: TGTGCCAGCAGCGTTCGACAGGGTAGAATAGATACGCAGTATTTT.